Below, 26 T cell receptor beta chains from the same sample are listed, as sequenced in a study of PD-L1 blockade in urothelial cancer. Libraries were prepared by immunoSEQ multiplex PCR; TCRdb keeps only in-frame clonotypes and omits some of them. The sample contains around 130,000 clones, around 84% of which appear only once. Time point indicated: pretreatment peripheral blood. The sequencing used PBMCs, collected around atezolizumab (anti-PD-L1) treatment. The receptors shown here come from a man over 45 with urothelial cancer.

This clone was counted between two and nine times. The gene calls are TRBV27 and TRBJ2-5; 10 bases match TRBD1. The V gene's germline CDR1 is MNHEY and CDR2 SMNVEV (reference sequence). V lost 6 bases and J lost 5; bases outside the gene matches: 18. The CDR3 is made up of 18 amino acids. The CDR3 DNA follows: TGTGCCAGCAGGCACAAGGCGGGACAGGGGCCTTATTGGGAGACCCAGTACTTC. This sequence encodes CASRHKAGQGPYWETQYF.

The rearrangement joins TRBV7-9 to TRBJ2-3; 9 bases align to TRBD1. In germline, CDR1 is SEHNR, CDR2 FQNEAQ (reference sequence). The J segment lost 0 bases and the V segment lost 3 bases, leaving 4 bases of the junction unmatched. The CDR3 extends over 16 amino acids. The chain's CDR3 is CASSFGTGSSTDTQYF. For the CDR3, the DNA is TGTGCCAGCAGCTTTGGGACAGGGTCCAGCACAGATACGCAGTATTTT. The entire variable domain, with the rest obtained from reference TRBV7-9 and TRBJ2-3, is as follows: DTGVSQNPRHKITKRGQNVTFRCDPISEHNRLYWYRQTLGQGPEFLTYFQNEAQLEKSRLLSDRFSAERPKGSFSTLEIQRTEQGDSAMYLCASSFGTGSSTDTQYFGPGTRLTVL.

The chain couples TRBV27 to TRBJ2-7, with a possible D match to TRBD2 (5 bases). V lost 2 bases to trimming and J lost 1 base, with 15 bases between them. Germline V gene lookup returns CDR1 MNHEY and CDR2 SMNVEV (reference sequence). This CDR3 spans 16 amino acids. CDR3 loop: CASSLNPGSGSYEQYF. DNA for the CDR3: TGTGCCAGCAGTTTAAATCCGGGCAGCGGATCCTACGAGCAGTACTTC.

The chain combines TRBV28 with TRBJ2-3; 10 bases align to TRBD2. The V gene end was trimmed by 6 bases and the J gene end by 6 bases; junction bases not matched to a gene: 3. This CDR3 spans 13 amino acids. CDR1 is MDHEN, CDR2 SYDVKM, per germline. CDR3 sequence: CASRLSGGDTQYF. In DNA, the CDR3 is TGTGCCAGCAGACTTAGCGGGGGGGATACGCAGTATTTT.

This clone was seen a handful of times. The V gene is TRBV19, the J gene TRBJ1-5, with D unresolved. The V gene's germline CDR1 is LNHDA and CDR2 SQIVND (reference sequence). V gave up 4 bases and J gave up 1 base, with 8 bases separating them. The CDR3 loop spans 14 amino acids. The CDR3 bases are TGTGCCAGTAGTACCATACAGAGCAATCAGCCCCAGCATTTT. It codes for CASSTIQSNQPQHF.

This clone appeared a single time. The rearrangement links TRBV27 to TRBJ1-5; TRBD1 matches 8 bases. The CDR3 has 14 residues. Germline CDR1 MNHEY, CDR2 SMNVEV (reference sequence). V trimming: 6 bases; J trimming: 6 bases; junction bases outside the gene matches: 7. CDR3 DNA sequence: TGTGCCAGCAGCAAAGAGACAGGGGTTCAGCCCCAGCATTTT. It encodes CASSKETGVQPQHF.

The gene calls are TRBV6-5 and TRBJ2-5; maybe TRBD1 (6 bases). Germline CDR1 MNHEY, CDR2 SVGAGI. The CDR3 contains 15 residues. V gave up 2 bases and J gave up 5 bases, with 15 bases separating them. In nucleotides, the CDR3 is TGTGCCAGCAGTTACCGGTACAGGGTTGGGGAGACCCAGTACTTC. Protein product: CASSYRYRVGETQYF.

The count of this clone is one. V is TRBV21-1 and J is TRBJ2-7; the D call of TRBD2 is as the table states it, not checked on the DNA. TRBV21-1 is a documented pseudogene. This CDR3 has 15 amino acids. CDR3 residues: CASSKLRLHSYEQYF. The CDR3, as DNA: TGTGCCAGCAGCAAACTCCGACTCCACTCCTACGAGCAGTACTTC.

The CDR3, as DNA: TGTGCCAGCATGAGAGGAGGGAGTAGACTAGCGGCTTACGAGCAGTACTTC. This encodes CASMRGGSRLAAYEQYF. This chain connects TRBV2 to TRBJ2-7, with TRBD2 matching over 9 bases. The CDR3 covers 17 residues. The V and J ends lost 7 bases and 4 bases, in that order; junction bases with no gene match: 17. Looked up from germline, CDR1 is SNHLY and CDR2 is FYNNEI.

The chain uses TRBV9 and TRBJ1-1, with 8 bases fitting TRBD1. The junction had 10 bases not matched to a gene; V was cut back by 4 bases and J by 5 bases. This CDR3 is built from 15 residues. The germline V gene has CDR1 SGDLS and CDR2 YYNGEE. The CDR3 protein is CASSTRTGRLTEAFF. In DNA form, the CDR3 reads TGTGCCAGCAGCACAAGGACAGGGCGTTTGACTGAAGCTTTCTTT.

This chain's CDR3 is CASSLNGVSTDTQYF. The DNA for the CDR3 is TGTGCCAGCTCACTAAACGGGGTCAGCACAGATACGCAGTATTTT. This chain joins TRBV18 and TRBJ2-3, with D possibly TRBD2 on 5 matching bases. The CDR3 covers 15 residues. Germline assignment: CDR1 KGHSH and CDR2 LQKENI. V dropped 4 bases and J dropped 0 bases, with 11 bases sitting between them.

V and J are TRBV7-9 and TRBJ1-2, with D perhaps TRBD1 (5 bases). Trimming shortened V by 4 bases and J by 2 bases, and 14 bases separated the two germline ends. The V gene's germline CDR1 is SEHNR and CDR2 FQNEAQ (reference sequence). This CDR3 spans 15 amino acids. CDR3 nucleotides: TGTGCCAGCAGCTGGCCCGTAGGGGTGAACTATGGCTACACCTTC. Its protein product is CASSWPVGVNYGYTF.

This chain connects TRBV30 to TRBJ1-2, with TRBD1 matching over 12 bases. The CDR3 has 17 residues. Germline CDR1 and CDR2: GTSNPN and SVGIG (reference sequence). V was clipped by 5 bases and J by 2 bases; unmatched bases: 12. CDR3 residues: CAWERDRGQRFNYGYTF. CDR3 sequence (DNA): TGTGCCTGGGAAAGGGACAGGGGGCAGAGATTCAACTATGGCTACACCTTC.

V usage is TRBV5-1 and J usage is TRBJ2-3; 8 positions agree with TRBD2. Germline V CDR1 and CDR2: SGHRS, YFSETQ. V was pared by 4 bases and J by 6 bases, with 4 bases of the junction left unmatched. The CDR3 is made up of 13 amino acids. CDR3 in DNA: TGCGCCAGCAGCGGACTAGCTGGGGATACGCAGTATTTT. Translated, it gives CASSGLAGDTQYF.

In this sample, this clone is medium-sized (0.01 to 0.1%). The CDR3 loop is CASSVSSGRIPGELFF. DNA of the CDR3: TGTGCCAGCAGCGTGTCTAGCGGGAGAATTCCCGGGGAGCTGTTTTTT. The chain employs TRBV9 and TRBJ2-2, with 10 bases fitting TRBD2. The ends lost 2 bases at V and 6 bases at J; junction bases unmatched: 7. The CDR3 is made up of 16 amino acids. Germline CDR1 reads SGDLS; CDR2 reads YYNGEE.

The chain carries TRBV28 and TRBJ1-2, with D possibly TRBD1 on 5 matching bases. Germline loops: CDR1 MDHEN, CDR2 SYDVKM. V was pared by 6 bases and J by 8 bases, with 13 bases between. The CDR3 runs to 12 residues. The CDR3 reads CASRPQALGYTF. The CDR3 DNA follows: TGTGCCAGCAGACCACAGGCGCTCGGCTACACCTTC.

The rearrangement uses TRBV30 and TRBJ2-1, with 8 bases identical to TRBD2. The CDR3 sequence is 15 residues long. The germline CDR1 and CDR2 sequences are GTSNPN and SVGIG (reference sequence). The V segment lost 0 bases and the J segment 4 bases; nucleotides outside the gene matches: 5. DNA of the CDR3: TGTGCCTGGAGTGTGGGGCCTAGCGGGTACAATGAGCAGTTCTTC. Residues: CAWSVGPSGYNEQFF.

V gene TRBV11-2 combines with J gene TRBJ1-3; TRBD1 matches 9 bases. In germline, CDR1 is SGHAT, CDR2 FQNNGV. The J segment lost 2 bases and the V segment lost 7 bases, leaving 18 bases of the junction unmatched. The CDR3 loop spans 19 amino acids. CDR3 DNA sequence: TGTGCCAGCACCAAGAGGAGGAAAACAGGGGGCACCACTGGAAACACCATATATTTT. Protein sequence: CASTKRRKTGGTTGNTIYF.

This clone was seen more than once but under ten times. The rearrangement joins TRBV30 to TRBJ1-6, with D maybe TRBD1 (5 bases). CDR1 is GTSNPN, CDR2 SVGIG, per germline (reference sequence). The CDR3 covers 14 residues. The V and J ends lost 2 bases and 9 bases respectively, with 14 bases between them. CDR3 region: CAWSWDAGVSPLHF. The CDR3, as DNA: TGTGCCTGGAGTTGGGACGCGGGGGTTTCACCCCTCCACTTT.

The chain joins TRBV28 to TRBJ2-7; 7 bases align to TRBD2. The junction had 7 bases not matched to a gene; V was cut back by 5 bases and J by 6 bases. Germline CDR1 reads MDHEN; CDR2 reads SYDVKM. This CDR3 has 13 residues. DNA for the CDR3: TGTGCCAGCAGTCCGTTGACTAGCTCCGAGCAGTACTTC. It codes for CASSPLTSSEQYF.

The rearrangement links TRBV30 to TRBJ2-1; TRBD1 aligns across 10 bases. V lost 1 base and J lost 4; bases outside the gene matches: 4. This CDR3 region has 15 residues. Germline V gene data show CDR1 as GTSNPN and CDR2 as SVGIG (reference sequence). The CDR3 region has the DNA TGTGCCTGGAGTGGGGGGACAGGGGTGTACAATGAGCAGTTCTTC. It yields the protein CAWSGGTGVYNEQFF. The entire variable domain, with the rest obtained from reference TRBV30 and TRBJ2-1, is as follows: SQTIHQWPATLVQPVGSPLSLECTVEGTSNPNLYWYRQAAGRGLQLLFYSVGIGQISSEVPQNLSASRPQDRQFILSSKKLLLSDSGFYLCAWSGGTGVYNEQFFGPGTRLTVL.

The genes are TRBV25-1 and TRBJ2-7, with 11 bases that match TRBD2. The V segment lost 1 base and the J segment 8 bases; nucleotides outside the gene matches: 10. The CDR3 runs 16 residues. CDR1 is MGHDK, CDR2 SYGVNS, per germline. Here the CDR3 reads CASSEFYTSGSFKQYF. The CDR3, as DNA: TGTGCCAGCAGTGAATTTTACACTAGCGGGAGTTTCAAGCAGTACTTC.

The chain couples TRBV10-1 to TRBJ2-7; 10 bases match TRBD2. Germline values: CDR1 WNHNN, CDR2 SYGVQD (reference sequence). Trimming took 2 bases from V and 3 from J; bases not matched to a gene: 1. This CDR3 spans 14 amino acids. The CDR3 nucleotides are TGCGCCAGCAGTGAGACTAGCGGGATCTACGAGCAGTACTTC. Its translation is CASSETSGIYEQYF.

The V gene is TRBV2, the J gene TRBJ1-6; TRBD1 is a possible D gene (5 bases). Trimming cost V 3 bases and J 7 bases, with 10 bases left between them. This CDR3 region has 14 residues. Germline CDR1 and CDR2: SNHLY and FYNNEI. The CDR3 reads CASSENRWNSPLHF. In DNA form, the CDR3 reads TGTGCCAGCAGTGAGAACAGGTGGAATTCACCCCTCCACTTT. Based on the CDR3 plus reference TRBV2 and TRBJ1-6, the full variable domain is EPEVTQTPSHQVTQMGQEVILRCVPISNHLYFYWYRQILGQKVEFLVSFYNNEISEKSEIFDDQFSVERPDGSNFTLKIRSTKLEDSAMYFCASSENRWNSPLHFGNGTRLTVT.

The V gene is TRBV11-2, the J gene TRBJ2-1; maybe TRBD2 (5 bases). The CDR3 is made up of 16 amino acids. The germline V and J ends were trimmed by 5 bases and 4 bases, with 18 bases remaining between them. The germline V gene encodes CDR1 SGHAT and CDR2 FQNNGV. In nucleotides, the CDR3 is TGTGCCAGCAGCCCTGTCGCCGGGATGGGTTACAATGAGCAGTTCTTC. Translation: CASSPVAGMGYNEQFF.

This rearrangement joins TRBV28 to TRBJ2-7; 8 nucleotides match TRBD2. Germline V gene data show CDR1 as MDHEN and CDR2 as SYDVKM. The V segment lost 6 bases and the J segment 4 bases; nucleotides outside the gene matches: 5. The length of the CDR3 is 13 residues. The chain's CDR3 is CASSERESYEQYF. The CDR3, as DNA: TGTGCCAGCAGCGAGCGGGAGTCTTACGAGCAGTACTTC.